This T cell receptor beta chain was retrieved from a study of post-analysis software for immune sequencing data. Study results and caveats: About 5 TRBV segments were more frequent in patients than controls; TRBV5-6, TRBV5-1 and TRBV20-1 belonged to this group. Normalized Chao1 diversity in multiple sclerosis patients fell significantly below that of controls.

Prepared libraries of TCR beta cDNA carried unique molecular identifiers. Researchers reported around 510,000 cDNA molecules coming from around 1 to 10 million T cells. TCRdb re-analysed the PCR reads in MiXCR, keeping a single row per CDR3 protein. Here the sample spans hundreds of thousands of distinct CDR3 sequences, around 64% being singletons. With 5 bases removed from V and 7 bases from J, the gap between germline ends came to 18 bases. Germline CDR1 is SEHNR and CDR2 is FQNEAQ (reference sequence). The CDR3 runs 15 residues. This clonotype has only a few counts. What it recognizes is unknown. The clonotype originates from a girl aged 2-10 years with multiple sclerosis. The V call is TRBV7-9, the J call TRBJ2-1, with D possibly being TRBD2 (6 bases). Sequenced: blood. The CDR3 DNA reads as TGTGCCAGCAGCCGGCCAAATAGCGGCCATAATGAGCAGTTCTTC. Residues: CASSRPNSGHNEQFF.